Shown below are 10 T cell receptor beta chains from a single sample sequenced in a study of T cell responses to AZD1222 COVID-19 vaccine. This table comes from immunoSEQ multiplex PCR, and its TCRdb copy is limited to in-frame clones, with some not included. The table has 90,000 to 120,000 clones, 90% to 95% seen once; the top ten hold 6.2%. This material consisted of peripheral blood, taken 28 days after the second AZD1222 dose. These receptors were taken from an adult who received the AZD1222 COVID-19 vaccine.

This clone was seen just once. Compared with germline, one end of the junction differs, possibly owing to a read error. This chain's CDR3 is CASSLRDNYEQYF. The CDR3 region has the DNA TGTGCTAGCAGCTTACGGGACAACTACGAGCAGTACTTC. The rearrangement uses TRBV7-7 and TRBJ2-7; D may be TRBD1 (6 bases). This CDR3 is 13 amino acids long. Germline CDR1 is SSHAT and CDR2 is FNYEAQ (reference sequence).

This sequence joins TRBV27 and TRBJ2-7; TRBD2 is a possible D gene (5 bases). Looked up from germline, CDR1 is MNHEY and CDR2 is SMNVEV (reference sequence). The CDR3 covers 21 residues. Trimming pared 6 bases from V and 3 bases from J, leaving 36 bases between. The CDR3 DNA is TGTGCCAGCAGCCTAAGTTACGGGATCTACTTCCTTAATTGGCGGCGCTACGAGCAGTACTTC. Encoded protein: CASSLSYGIYFLNWRRYEQYF.

The gene calls are TRBV5-1 and TRBJ2-2; perhaps TRBD1 as D (6 bases). V lost 5 bases to trimming and J lost 6 bases, with 14 bases between them. The CDR3 extends over 14 amino acids. CDR1 SGHRS and CDR2 YFSETQ come from the germline V gene. The CDR3 reads CASSRTSGAGELFF. The CDR3 DNA is TGCGCCAGCAGTCGTACATCAGGGGCCGGGGAGCTGTTTTTT.

This chain uses TRBV28 with TRBJ2-5; D is perhaps TRBD2 (7 bases). The CDR3 has 15 residues. Germline assignment: CDR1 MDHEN and CDR2 SYDVKM. V was pared by 5 bases and J by 4 bases, with 17 bases between. The CDR3 bases are TGTGCCAGCAGTCCTACCGGGGGGCGCCCAGAGACCCAGTACTTC. Amino acid sequence: CASSPTGGRPETQYF.

The chain carries TRBV4-1 and TRBJ2-1; 10 bases line up with TRBD2. J was trimmed by 5 bases and V by 4 bases; bases with no gene match: 8. This CDR3 is built from 16 residues. CDR1 and CDR2 (germline): MGHRA, YSYEKL. This CDR3 is CASSLQGSGGDNEQFF. CDR3 DNA sequence: TGCGCCAGCAGCCTGCAGGGGAGCGGGGGGGACAATGAGCAGTTCTTC.

The chain has TRBV5-4 and TRBJ2-7; 7 bases match TRBD2. Germline trimming cut 3 bases from V and 0 bases from J; bases unmatched to any gene: 3. CDR1 SGHNT and CDR2 YYREEE come from the germline V gene (reference sequence). The CDR3 length is 14 residues. CDR3 loop: CASSSGGTSYEQYF. The CDR3, as DNA: TGTGCCAGCAGCTCCGGGGGGACCTCCTACGAGCAGTACTTC.

This clone was seen just once. The chain joins TRBV6-2 or TRBV6-3 to TRBJ2-5, with D tentatively TRBD1 (6 bases). Trimming left V 2 bases short and J 1 base short, with 14 bases between. There are 16 residues in the CDR3. CDR1 and CDR2 from the germline V gene are MNHEY and SVGEGT. For the CDR3, the DNA is TGTGCCAGCAGTTACGGGGGCACAGGGACCCAAGAGACCCAGTACTTC. Amino acid sequence: CASSYGGTGTQETQYF.

The chain links TRBV18 to TRBJ2-7; D tentatively reads TRBD1 or TRBD2 (5 bases each). V lost 5 bases and J 2 bases, leaving 16 bases between the germline ends. CDR1 and CDR2 from the germline V gene are KGHSH and LQKENI. This CDR3 is 15 amino acids long. CDR3 protein: CASSAGTRKAYEQYF. In DNA form, the CDR3 reads TGTGCCAGCTCAGCCGGGACGCGAAAGGCCTACGAGCAGTACTTC.

The rearrangement links TRBV7-9 to TRBJ1-2; D gene uncertain. This CDR3 spans 14 amino acids. V was clipped by 0 bases and J by 2 bases, with 7 bases between them. CDR1 is SEHNR and CDR2 is FQNEAQ in the germline V gene (reference sequence). The CDR3 bases are TGTGCCAGCAGCTTAGCGCTTGGGAACTATGGCTACACCTTC. Translating it yields CASSLALGNYGYTF.

This clone showed up just once. J is TRBJ1-1 and V is TRBV13, with a tentative D call TRBD1 (5 bases). The CDR3 runs to 16 residues. V dropped 7 bases and J dropped 0 bases, with 18 bases sitting between them. In germline, CDR1 is PRHDT, CDR2 FYEKMQ (reference sequence). In DNA form, the CDR3 reads TGTGCCAGCACCCCAAAGGGGATTTGGATGAACACTGAAGCTTTCTTT. This codes for CASTPKGIWMNTEAFF.